This entry features one TCR beta chain sequence. The same CDR3 arises from other DNA sequences in this sample as well. This sample was taken from a study of blood T cell repertoires in COVID-19. In the study overall: Sites across the United States, Italy and Spain contributed samples from acute and convalescent COVID-19. Sample material is recorded as cDNA or gDNA derived from T cells, B-cell-depleted T cells, or PBMCs.

Study processing details: For nucleated cells, counts were estimated from reference gene primer amplification. Only in-frame clones appear in the TCRdb table, and some are missing; sequencing was by immunoSEQ multiplex PCR. V, J and clone size reflect that table, while D and trimming were determined from the DNA. Among 95,000 to 150,000 clones listed, roughly 86% were seen once. The CDR3 extends over 11 amino acids. Trimming shortened V by 6 bases and J by 4 bases, and 7 bases separated the two germline ends. Germline V lookup: CDR1 DFQATT, CDR2 SNEGSKA (reference sequence). The clonotype comes from a human donor in a cohort sampled during active COVID-19. The chain employs TRBV20-1 and TRBJ2-1, with D unresolved. The specimen was peripheral blood. Here the CDR3 reads CSAPFYNEQFF. For the CDR3, the DNA is TGCAGTGCCCCCTTTTACAATGAGCAGTTCTTC.